What follows are 26 T cell receptor beta chains derived from one specimen sequenced in a study of OX40 agonist ivuxolimab in advanced cancers. This table comes from immunoSEQ multiplex PCR, and its TCRdb copy is limited to in-frame clones, with some not included. This repertoire shows over 150,000 clones, 94% found once; its top ten account for 0.31%. The sequencing used CD4+ or CD8+ T cells sorted from blood, collected in a trial of the OX40 agonist ivuxolimab. Receptors originate from an adult with an advanced solid tumor such as melanoma, head and neck, liver or kidney cancer.

J is TRBJ2-7 and V is TRBV7-2; 9 bases are shared with TRBD2. In germline, CDR1 is SGHTA, CDR2 FQGNSA. This CDR3 comprises 15 residues. Trimming removed 9 bases from V and 6 bases from J; junction bases left unmatched: 15. The CDR3 sequence: CASHGGASGASEQYF. CDR3 DNA: TGTGCCAGTCACGGCGGAGCTAGCGGGGCGTCCGAGCAGTACTTC.

The chain has TRBV28 and TRBJ2-7, with D perhaps TRBD2 (6 bases). V was trimmed by 6 bases and J by 5 bases, leaving 8 bases between them. The germline V gene encodes CDR1 MDHEN and CDR2 SYDVKM. This CDR3 comprises 11 residues. Here the CDR3 reads CASRTSNEQYF. The CDR3 region has the DNA TGTGCCAGCAGGACTAGTAACGAGCAGTACTTC.

The chain uses TRBV11-2 and TRBJ2-7; the D gene is possibly TRBD1 (5 bases). The CDR3 has 12 amino acids. CDR1 is SGHAT and CDR2 is FQNNGV in the germline V gene. V lost 1 base, J lost 6 bases, and 7 bases lay in between. The CDR3 loop is CASSLGQSEQYF. The CDR3 DNA reads TGTGCCAGCAGCTTAGGACAGTCCGAGCAGTACTTC.

The chain carries TRBV27 and TRBJ1-4, with 7 bases aligning to TRBD1. Germline CDR1 and CDR2: MNHEY and SMNVEV (reference sequence). This CDR3 spans 15 amino acids. V lost 4 bases and J lost 7; bases outside the gene matches: 9. The CDR3: CASSSDRVRGEKLFF. CDR3 nucleotides: TGTGCCAGCAGTTCAGACAGGGTTCGTGGTGAAAAACTGTTTTTT.

The V gene is TRBV5-1, the J gene TRBJ2-7, with 7 nucleotides matching TRBD1. Per the germline V gene, CDR1 is SGHRS and CDR2 is YFSETQ. The CDR3 is 14 amino acids. Trimming at V came to 2 bases and at J to 1 base, leaving 3 bases not matched to a gene. CDR3 nucleotides: TGCGCCAGCAGCTTAGACAGGGTTTCCTACGAGCAGTACTTC. Translation gives CASSLDRVSYEQYF.

This chain connects TRBV7-2 to TRBJ2-7, with 7 bases lining up with TRBD1. The CDR3 has 17 residues. Germline assignment: CDR1 SGHTA and CDR2 FQGNSA. V shed 1 base, J shed 0 bases, and the junction held 9 bases outside the gene matches. In nucleotides, the CDR3 is TGTGCCAGCAGCTTAGTAGGACAGGCGAGCCTCTCCTACGAGCAGTACTTC. This translates into CASSLVGQASLSYEQYF.

The chain carries TRBV11-1 and TRBJ1-5, with D possibly being TRBD1 (6 bases). V shed 5 bases and J shed 7 bases, with 12 bases lying between them. This CDR3 has 13 residues. The germline CDR1 and CDR2 sequences are SGHAT and FQDESV (reference sequence). CDR3: CASSPGVQQPQHF. DNA of the CDR3: TGTGCCAGCAGCCCAGGGGTACAGCAGCCCCAGCATTTT.

This CDR3 is CASIGTHGANVLTF. The CDR3 DNA reads as TGTGCCAGTATCGGGACCCATGGGGCCAACGTCCTGACTTTC. V gene TRBV19 combines with J gene TRBJ2-6, with D possibly being TRBD1 or TRBD2 (5 bases each). V lost 7 bases and J 3 bases, leaving 10 bases between the germline ends. From germline, CDR1 is LNHDA and CDR2 SQIVND (reference sequence). The CDR3 consists of 14 residues.

This rearrangement joins TRBV28 to TRBJ2-7, with D perhaps TRBD2 (7 bases). This CDR3 is built from 16 residues. The ends were cut back, 2 bases at V and 2 bases at J, with 16 bases in the middle. Germline assignment: CDR1 MDHEN and CDR2 SYDVKM. The CDR3 is CASSLGGGGPAYEQYF. CDR3 bases: TGTGCCAGCAGTTTAGGGGGCGGGGGCCCAGCCTACGAGCAGTACTTC.

As regards this clone: At the DNA level, this CDR3 is encoded by other sequences in the same sample as well. The genes are TRBV5-1 and TRBJ1-4; perhaps TRBD1 as D (5 bases). The V and J ends lost 4 bases and 5 bases respectively, with 15 bases between them. Germline CDR1 and CDR2: SGHRS and YFSETQ. The CDR3 runs 15 residues. This chain's CDR3 is CASSPGPGGNEKLFF. The CDR3, as DNA: TGCGCCAGCAGCCCGGGACCCGGGGGGAATGAAAAACTGTTTTTT. Using reference TRBV5-1 and TRBJ1-4 for the parts outside the CDR3, the full variable domain is KAGVTQTPRYLIKTRGQQVTLSCSPISGHRSVSWYQQTPGQGLQFLFEYFSETQRNKGNFPGRFSGRQFSNSRSEMNVSTLELGDSALYLCASSPGPGGNEKLFFGSGTQLSVL.

The chain joins TRBV27 to TRBJ2-7; the D gene is possibly TRBD1 (6 bases). The germline CDR1 and CDR2 sequences are MNHEY and SMNVEV (reference sequence). The V end lost 5 bases, the J end lost 4 bases, and 18 bases lay between the germline ends. This CDR3 has 15 amino acids. Here the CDR3 DNA reads TGTGCCAGCAGTCCCAGAGGGGGTGTGGGGTACGAGCAGTACTTC. Translated: CASSPRGGVGYEQYF.

The rearrangement links TRBV23-1 to TRBJ2-5; D unresolved. TRBV23-1 is treated as an ORF (open reading frame) with a function not yet certain. V was shortened by 7 bases and J by 5 bases, with 23 bases between the two germline ends. The CDR3 is 16 residues long. The DNA of the CDR3 is TGCGCCAGCACCAATCCGGATGAGACCCCGAGGGAGACCCAGTACTTC. Its translation: CASTNPDETPRETQYF.

This chain links TRBV7-9 with TRBJ2-3; 11 bases line up with TRBD2. The CDR3 spans 16 residues. Germline lookup yields CDR1 SEHNR and CDR2 FQNEAQ (reference sequence). The trim removed 3 bases at V and 2 bases at J, leaving 4 bases unmatched. This CDR3 is CASSLMTSGNTDTQYF. The CDR3 region has the DNA TGTGCCAGCAGCTTGATGACTAGCGGGAACACAGATACGCAGTATTTT. Filled out from reference TRBV7-9 and TRBJ2-3, the complete variable domain reads DTGVSQNPRHKITKRGQNVTFRCDPISEHNRLYWYRQTLGQGPEFLTYFQNEAQLEKSRLLSDRFSAERPKGSFSTLEIQRTEQGDSAMYLCASSLMTSGNTDTQYFGPGTRLTVL.

The chain uses TRBV7-3 and TRBJ2-1; the D is unclear. In germline, CDR1 is SGHTA, CDR2 FQGTGA. The germline V and J ends were trimmed by 5 bases and 6 bases, with 11 bases remaining between them. This CDR3 has 13 residues. CDR3 sequence: CASSPPSRNEQFF. In DNA form, the CDR3 reads TGTGCCAGCAGCCCCCCGTCGCGCAATGAGCAGTTCTTC.

The CDR3 sequence is CASRSGQGAQGNTIYF. The CDR3 DNA sequence: TGTGCCAGCAGGTCGGGCCAGGGGGCGCAAGGAAACACCATATATTTT. This sequence joins TRBV2 and TRBJ1-3; TRBD1 aligns across 8 bases. CDR3 length: 16 residues. Per the germline V gene, CDR1 is SNHLY and CDR2 is FYNNEI. V was clipped by 6 bases and J by 4 bases; unmatched bases: 11.

The genes are TRBV6-1 and TRBJ2-6; no reliable D call. CDR3 length: 13 residues. V dropped 8 bases and J dropped 2 bases, with 7 bases sitting between them. Germline V gene sequence: CDR1 MNHNS, CDR2 SASEGT. The CDR3 protein is CASQPAGANVLTF. The CDR3 DNA follows: TGTGCCAGCCAACCGGCTGGGGCCAACGTCCTGACTTTC.

This rearrangement joins TRBV7-9 to TRBJ2-3; 9 bases map to TRBD2. V shed 11 bases and J 6 bases; nucleotides not matched to a gene: 9. Germline lookup yields CDR1 SEHNR and CDR2 FQNEAQ (reference sequence). This CDR3 region has 13 residues. The CDR3 DNA reads TGTGCCTATGAAGCGGGAGGCGGGGATACGCAGTATTTT. This sequence encodes CAYEAGGGDTQYF. The entire variable domain, with the rest obtained from reference TRBV7-9 and TRBJ2-3, is as follows: DTGVSQNPRHKITKRGQNVTFRCDPISEHNRLYWYRQTLGQGPEFLTYFQNEAQLEKSRLLSDRFSAERPKGSFSTLEIQRTEQGDSAMYLCAYEAGGGDTQYFGPGTRLTVL.

The rearrangement joins TRBV10-3 to TRBJ2-5; TRBD1 matches 10 bases. The CDR3 has 14 residues. From germline, CDR1 is ENHRY and CDR2 SYGVKD. The V segment lost 6 bases and the J segment 3 bases; nucleotides outside the gene matches: 4. CDR3 bases: TGTGCCATCAGCAGGACAGGGGGGAAAGAGACCCAGTACTTC. It specifies CAISRTGGKETQYF.

The V call is TRBV5-4, the J call TRBJ2-2; possibly TRBD1 or TRBD2 for D (5 bases each). CDR3 length: 15 residues. V lost 5 bases to trimming and J lost 5 bases, with 16 bases between them. Germline assignment: CDR1 SGHNT and CDR2 YYREEE (reference sequence). The CDR3 reads CASSPGTPRTGELFF. The CDR3 bases are TGTGCCAGCAGTCCCGGGACCCCGCGAACCGGGGAGCTGTTTTTT. Filled out from reference TRBV5-4 and TRBJ2-2, the complete variable domain reads ETGVTQSPTHLIKTRGQQVTLRCSSQSGHNTVSWYQQALGQGPQFIFQYYREEENGRGNFPPRFSGLQFPNYSSELNVNALELDDSALYLCASSPGTPRTGELFFGEGSRLTVL.

The chain carries TRBV19 and TRBJ1-2; 7 nucleotides agree with TRBD1. Germline V lookup: CDR1 LNHDA, CDR2 SQIVND (reference sequence). The V segment lost 4 bases and the J segment 5 bases; nucleotides outside the gene matches: 7. This CDR3 comprises 14 residues. Here the CDR3 reads CASSRSQGPYGYTF. CDR3 sequence (DNA): TGTGCCAGTAGTAGATCACAGGGGCCTTATGGCTACACCTTC.

The V and J genes are TRBV10-2 and TRBJ1-1; no definite D call. The V gene lost 4 bases and the J gene lost 10 bases, with 16 bases spanning the gap. This CDR3 region has 13 residues. CDR1 WSHSY and CDR2 SAAADI come from the germline V gene. The CDR3 protein is CASSAVGLEVAFF. The CDR3 bases are TGCGCCAGCAGTGCGGTTGGCTTAGAGGTAGCTTTCTTT.

The rearrangement joins TRBV5-4 to TRBJ2-5, with a tentative D call TRBD2 (6 bases). Deletions cut 0 bases from V and 4 bases from J, with 10 bases between. The CDR3 runs 14 residues. CDR1 SGHNT and CDR2 YYREEE come from the germline V gene (reference sequence). The CDR3, as DNA: TGTGCCAGCAGCTTGGACGGAGGGTCAGAGACCCAGTACTTC. Translated: CASSLDGGSETQYF.

V and J are TRBV2 and TRBJ2-5; no definite D call. Germline V lookup: CDR1 SNHLY, CDR2 FYNNEI. Trimming shortened V by 6 bases and J by 5 bases, and 10 bases separated the two germline ends. This CDR3 has 12 amino acids. The CDR3 region is CASRTSSETQYF. The CDR3 DNA is TGTGCCAGCAGGACATCGTCTGAGACCCAGTACTTC.

The chain links TRBV10-3 to TRBJ1-3, with D hard to call. There are 13 residues in the CDR3. Germline loops: CDR1 ENHRY, CDR2 SYGVKD. Trimming left V 4 bases short and J 1 base short, with 5 bases between. CDR3 sequence (DNA): TGTGCCATCAGTGCGGGTTCTGGAAACACCATATATTTT. This gives the protein CAISAGSGNTIYF.

The V call is TRBV5-4, the J call TRBJ1-2; 12 bases map to TRBD1. The V gene end was trimmed by 2 bases and the J gene end by 9 bases; junction bases not matched to a gene: 5. This CDR3 is 14 amino acids long. Germline V gives CDR1 SGHNT, CDR2 YYREEE (reference sequence). CDR3 nucleotides: TGTGCCAGCAGCTTAACGGGACAGGGGGCAAGCTACACCTTC. Translated: CASSLTGQGASYTF. Looking up the rest from reference TRBV5-4 and TRBJ1-2 gives the full variable domain: ETGVTQSPTHLIKTRGQQVTLRCSSQSGHNTVSWYQQALGQGPQFIFQYYREEENGRGNFPPRFSGLQFPNYSSELNVNALELDDSALYLCASSLTGQGASYTFGSGTRLTVV.

The genes are TRBV19 and TRBJ2-1; 7 bases are a match to TRBD1. There are 13 residues in the CDR3. Unmatched junction bases numbered 2, after V lost 9 bases and J lost 0 bases. Germline V CDR1 and CDR2: LNHDA, SQIVND (reference sequence). The DNA of the CDR3 is TGTGCCAGCAACAGGGGCTCCTACAATGAGCAGTTCTTC. Its translation is CASNRGSYNEQFF. Drawing the rest from reference TRBV19 and TRBJ2-1, the complete variable domain is DGGITQSPKYLFRKEGQNVTLSCEQNLNHDAMYWYRQDPGQGLRLIYYSQIVNDFQKGDIAEGYSVSREKKESFPLTVTSAQKNPTAFYLCASNRGSYNEQFFGPGTRLTVL.